The 24 T cell receptor beta chains below were found in one sample sequenced in a study of blood T cell repertoires in COVID-19. Clones were sequenced by immunoSEQ multiplex PCR, and TCRdb holds only the in-frame ones, with some missing. The repertoire holds tens of thousands of clones, with approximately 94% as singletons. What was sequenced was peripheral blood. The receptors originated from a human donor in a cohort sampled during active COVID-19.

The chain combines TRBV3-1 (or the pseudogene TRBV3-2) with TRBJ2-3; D ambiguous. CDR3 length: 14 amino acids. The germline CDR1 and CDR2 sequences are LGHDT and YNNKEL (reference sequence). The V end lost 6 bases, the J end lost 2 bases, and 12 bases lay between the germline ends. This CDR3 is CASSLQSITDTQYF. The CDR3 nucleotides are TGTGCCAGCAGTCTACAGAGTATCACAGATACGCAGTATTTT.

The gene calls are TRBV19 and TRBJ1-4; tentatively, D is TRBD1 (6 bases). The CDR3 is 15 amino acids. Between the trimmed V and J ends, which lost 4 bases and 0 bases, there was a span of 9 bases. The germline gives CDR1 LNHDA, CDR2 SQIVND (reference sequence). This chain's CDR3 is CASSTRQATNEKLFF. CDR3 in DNA: TGTGCCAGTAGTACAAGACAGGCAACTAATGAAAAACTGTTTTTT.

The chain joins TRBV27 to TRBJ2-7, with TRBD1 as a possible D gene (6 bases). The CDR3 covers 13 residues. Trimming stripped 5 bases from V and 2 bases from J, with 10 bases between. Germline V CDR1 and CDR2: MNHEY, SMNVEV (reference sequence). This CDR3 is CASSPRTAYEQYF. Written as DNA, the CDR3 is TGTGCCAGCAGTCCCCGGACAGCCTACGAGCAGTACTTC.

The chain couples TRBV9 to TRBJ2-7, with 14 bases aligning to TRBD2. Trimming at V came to 0 bases and at J to 4 bases, leaving 9 bases not matched to a gene. CDR1 SGDLS and CDR2 YYNGEE come from the germline V gene. The CDR3 sequence is 18 residues long. CDR3 in amino acids: CASSVDRRLAGGPYEQYF. The CDR3 DNA is TGTGCCAGCAGCGTAGATCGGCGACTAGCGGGAGGGCCTTACGAGCAGTACTTC.

CDR3 sequence reads: CASSPAGSISYNEQFF. The CDR3 nucleotides are TGTGCCAGCAGCCCTGCGGGATCCATCTCTTACAATGAGCAGTTCTTC. This rearrangement joins TRBV16 to TRBJ2-1, with a possible D match to TRBD2 (6 bases). V was shortened by 4 bases and J by 4 bases, with 17 bases between the two germline ends. The CDR3 consists of 16 residues. Germline V gene data show CDR1 as KGHSY and CDR2 as FQNENV.

The chain combines TRBV9 with TRBJ1-5; D remains ambiguous. The CDR3 has 14 residues. Germline V lookup: CDR1 SGDLS, CDR2 YYNGEE. V shed 0 bases and J shed 7 bases, with 11 bases lying between them. CDR3 in amino acids: CASSVVPIWQPQHF. Here the CDR3 DNA reads TGTGCCAGCAGCGTAGTGCCTATCTGGCAGCCCCAGCATTTT. The complete variable domain, with remaining parts taken from reference TRBV9 and TRBJ1-5, reads DSGVTQTPKHLITATGQRVTLRCSPRSGDLSVYWYQQSLDQGLQFLIQYYNGEERAKGNILERFSAQQFPDLHSELNLSSLELGDSALYFCASSVVPIWQPQHFGDGTRLSIL.

The chain couples TRBV6-5 to TRBJ1-1; 11 bases align to TRBD1. Germline trimming cut 2 bases from V and 10 bases from J; bases unmatched to any gene: 6. The V gene's germline CDR1 is MNHEY and CDR2 SVGAGI. The CDR3 totals 14 residues. CDR3 nucleotides: TGTGCCAGCAGTTACGGAGGACAGGGGGCTGTAGCTTTCTTT. It yields the protein CASSYGGQGAVAFF.

CDR3 region: CASSATGTVGTNEQFF. DNA for the CDR3: TGCGCCAGCAGTGCAACCGGGACAGTAGGAACCAATGAGCAGTTCTTC. The rearrangement joins TRBV10-1 to TRBJ2-1; TRBD1 aligns across 7 bases. Germline CDR1 reads WNHNN; CDR2 reads SYGVQD (reference sequence). This CDR3 spans 16 amino acids. With 4 bases clipped from V and 6 bases from J, the junction kept 12 bases outside the gene matches.

This chain uses TRBV7-6 with TRBJ1-1, with 8 nucleotides matching TRBD1. The germline V gene encodes CDR1 SGHVS and CDR2 FNYEAQ. V dropped 0 bases and J dropped 8; count of bases not matched to a gene: 8. The CDR3 spans 15 residues. CDR3 sequence (DNA): TGTGCCAGCAGCTTAGCCCCCGGACAGGGCGAAGAAGCTTTCTTT. This encodes CASSLAPGQGEEAFF.

The J gene is TRBJ2-2, the V gene TRBV7-9; no clear D. V lost 1 base, J lost 3 bases, and 18 bases lay in between. The CDR3 has 18 residues. Germline V gene sequence: CDR1 SEHNR, CDR2 FQNEAQ (reference sequence). CDR3 loop: CASSLGAWALKDTGELFF. CDR3 nucleotide sequence: TGTGCCAGCAGCTTAGGGGCGTGGGCCCTCAAGGACACCGGGGAGCTGTTTTTT.

V gene TRBV6-5 combines with J gene TRBJ1-1; D is unclear. The CDR3 spans 13 residues. From germline, CDR1 is MNHEY and CDR2 SVGAGI. V lost 0 bases and J lost 4, with 6 bases in between. In DNA, the CDR3 is TGTGCCAGCAGTTACTCAGCGAGCACTGAAGCTTTCTTT. It translates to CASSYSASTEAFF.

This clone has more than one count but fewer than ten. The chain recombines TRBV2 with TRBJ1-3, with D unresolved. In germline, CDR1 is SNHLY, CDR2 FYNNEI. V was shortened by 8 bases and J by 4 bases, with 15 bases between the two germline ends. The CDR3 extends over 14 amino acids. In DNA, the CDR3 is TGTGCCAGCGTGGAACGGGTATTAGGAAACACCATATATTTT. Its protein product is CASVERVLGNTIYF.

J is TRBJ1-2 and V is TRBV29-1, with no clear D. Trimming left V 6 bases short and J 5 bases short, with 10 bases between. The CDR3 runs to 11 residues. The germline V gene encodes CDR1 SQVTM and CDR2 ANQGSEA. The chain's CDR3 is CSVVRVYGYTF. CDR3 bases: TGCAGCGTGGTGAGGGTTTATGGCTACACCTTC.

The V gene is TRBV13, the J gene TRBJ2-1; D gene ambiguous. V lost 4 bases, J lost 3 bases, and 10 bases lay in between. The germline CDR1 and CDR2 sequences are PRHDT and FYEKMQ (reference sequence). This CDR3 comprises 14 residues. The CDR3 DNA reads TGTGCCAGCAGCTCACGTATACACTACAATGAGCAGTTCTTC. Protein: CASSSRIHYNEQFF.

This sequence joins TRBV7-9 and TRBJ2-2, with TRBD2 identical over 9 bases. The germline V gene has CDR1 SEHNR and CDR2 FQNEAQ (reference sequence). This CDR3 has 15 residues. V dropped 5 bases and J dropped 6; count of bases not matched to a gene: 7. The CDR3 nucleotides read TGTGCCAGCAGCGGTTTAGCGGGAGCGGCCGGGGAGCTGTTTTTT. It is translated as CASSGLAGAAGELFF.

This chain connects TRBV7-8 to TRBJ1-2, with D perhaps TRBD1 (5 bases). CDR3 length: 17 residues. Germline V CDR1 and CDR2: SGHVS, FQNEAQ. V was cut by 5 bases and J by 1 base, with 20 bases left in between. The CDR3 DNA sequence: TGTGCCAGCAGCCGTGACAGTTTTACCGACTTTAACTATGGCTACACCTTC. Residues: CASSRDSFTDFNYGYTF. Full variable domain (missing parts from reference TRBV7-8 and TRBJ1-2): GAGVSQSPRYKVAKRGQDVALRCDPISGHVSLFWYQQALGQGPEFLTYFQNEAQLDKSGLPSDRFFAERPEGSVSTLKIQRTQQEDSAVYLCASSRDSFTDFNYGYTFGSGTRLTVV.

V gene TRBV28 combines with J gene TRBJ2-3; 11 nucleotides match TRBD1. Looked up from germline, CDR1 is MDHEN and CDR2 is SYDVKM. This CDR3 is 15 amino acids long. The V gene end was trimmed by 5 bases and the J gene end by 4 bases; junction bases not matched to a gene: 5. This chain's CDR3 is CASSPGQGAPDTQYF. CDR3 DNA sequence: TGTGCCAGCAGTCCTGGACAGGGGGCGCCAGATACGCAGTATTTT.

The chain joins TRBV6-5 to TRBJ1-1; a weak D match, TRBD1 (6 bases). Trimming removed 1 base from V and 2 bases from J, with 8 bases in between. CDR1 is MNHEY and CDR2 is SVGAGI in the germline V gene. The CDR3 is made up of 14 amino acids. DNA for the CDR3: TGTGCCAGCAGTTACTGGACAGCTAACACTGAAGCTTTCTTT. Translated, it gives CASSYWTANTEAFF.

The chain has TRBV29-1 and TRBJ1-5; D is undetermined. The CDR3 consists of 13 residues. Deletions cut 5 bases from V and 11 bases from J, with 19 bases between. Germline values: CDR1 SQVTM, CDR2 ANQGSEA. In DNA, the CDR3 is TGCAGCGTTCAATCGGGTGGGTCGAAGGCCCAGCATTTT. Translation: CSVQSGGSKAQHF.

This sequence joins TRBV5-1 and TRBJ2-5; maybe TRBD1 (6 bases). The V end was cut by 4 bases, the J end by 1 base, with 14 bases between. Germline CDR1 reads SGHRS; CDR2 reads YFSETQ. The CDR3 extends over 15 amino acids. For the CDR3, the DNA is TGCGCCAGCAGCGTAAGGACAGCCCCCCAAGAGACCCAGTACTTC. It is translated as CASSVRTAPQETQYF.

V usage is TRBV5-1 and J usage is TRBJ2-2, with TRBD1 identical over 8 bases. This CDR3 spans 14 amino acids. The J segment lost 4 bases and the V segment lost 5 bases, leaving 4 bases of the junction unmatched. Per the germline V gene, CDR1 is SGHRS and CDR2 is YFSETQ. The CDR3 reads CASRGTGRTGELFF. Here the CDR3 DNA reads TGCGCCAGCAGAGGGACAGGCCGCACCGGGGAGCTGTTTTTT.

This clone was detected only once. CDR3 in DNA: TGCGCCAGCACGGAAGGGAGCTCCTATAATTCACCCCTCCACTTT. It encodes CASTEGSSYNSPLHF. The chain uses TRBV10-2 and TRBJ1-6; D is ambiguous. The CDR3 extends over 15 amino acids. The germline V gene has CDR1 WSHSY and CDR2 SAAADI. V was trimmed by 7 bases and J by 0 bases, leaving 10 bases between them.

The chain carries TRBV18 and TRBJ1-1, with 7 positions matching TRBD1. The CDR3 sequence is 13 residues long. V lost 6 bases and J lost 4; bases outside the gene matches: 5. The germline V gene encodes CDR1 KGHSH and CDR2 LQKENI. The CDR3 nucleotides are TGTGCCAGCTCCGAACAGGGGACCACTGAAGCTTTCTTT. Translation gives CASSEQGTTEAFF. The full variable domain, in which reference TRBV18 and TRBJ1-1 provide the parts outside the CDR3, is NAGVMQNPRHLVRRRGQEARLRCSPMKGHSHVYWYRQLPEEGLKFMVYLQKENIIDESGMPKERFSAEFPKEGPSILRIQQVVRGDSAAYFCASSEQGTTEAFFGQGTRLTVV.

The chain combines TRBV9 with TRBJ2-5, with 7 nucleotides matching TRBD1. J was trimmed by 4 bases and V by 3 bases; bases with no gene match: 6. The CDR3 spans 14 residues. CDR1 is SGDLS and CDR2 is YYNGEE in the germline V gene. For the CDR3, the DNA is TGTGCCAGCAGCGGAGCGACAGGGACAGAGACCCAGTACTTC. This translates into CASSGATGTETQYF. The entire variable domain, with the rest obtained from reference TRBV9 and TRBJ2-5, is as follows: DSGVTQTPKHLITATGQRVTLRCSPRSGDLSVYWYQQSLDQGLQFLIQYYNGEERAKGNILERFSAQQFPDLHSELNLSSLELGDSALYFCASSGATGTETQYFGPGTRLLVL.